These 26 T cell receptor beta chains came from one sample sequenced in a study of cytomegalovirus exposure and HLA in healthy donors. The PCR was carried out with 60 Vbeta primers and 13 Jbeta primers. Profiling relied on immunoSEQ multiplex PCR, and the TCRdb table lists in-frame clones only, not all of them. The sample has some 120,000 clones; about 80% are singletons. The source material was PBMCs. These TCRs come from a woman under 30 in good health and CMV-seropositive.

This rearrangement joins TRBV2 to TRBJ1-2, with 9 bases aligning to TRBD1. Germline lookup yields CDR1 SNHLY and CDR2 FYNNEI. There are 14 residues in the CDR3. Trimming at V came to 4 bases and at J to 6 bases, leaving 6 bases not matched to a gene. The CDR3 region is CASSGLTGGDGYTF. The CDR3 DNA reads as TGTGCCAGCAGTGGACTGACAGGGGGAGATGGCTACACCTTC. The full variable domain, with the rest looked up from reference TRBV2 and TRBJ1-2, is EPEVTQTPSHQVTQMGQEVILRCVPISNHLYFYWYRQILGQKVEFLVSFYNNEISEKSEIFDDQFSVERPDGSNFTLKIRSTKLEDSAMYFCASSGLTGGDGYTFGSGTRLTVV.

The V call is TRBV19, the J call TRBJ1-5; 8 positions agree with TRBD1. V shed 6 bases and J 4 bases; nucleotides not matched to a gene: 11. Per the germline V gene, CDR1 is LNHDA and CDR2 is SQIVND (reference sequence). This CDR3 region has 16 residues. CDR3 protein: CASSLRTGYSNQPQHF. As DNA, the CDR3 is TGTGCCAGTAGCCTCCGGACAGGGTATAGTAATCAGCCCCAGCATTTT.

The chain links TRBV27 to TRBJ2-1, with D maybe TRBD2 (5 bases). The germline gives CDR1 MNHEY, CDR2 SMNVEV (reference sequence). Between the trimmed V and J ends, which lost 5 bases and 2 bases, there was a span of 16 bases. This CDR3 is built from 16 residues. The CDR3 DNA is TGTGCCAGCAGTACCATACCCGCCGGGGCCTACAATGAGCAGTTCTTC. It specifies CASSTIPAGAYNEQFF.

CDR3 coding DNA: TGTGCCAGCAGCGTAGGGGGGCTCACTGAAGCTTTCTTT. This encodes CASSVGGLTEAFF. V is TRBV9 and J is TRBJ1-1; TRBD1 might be the D (6 bases). V lost 0 bases and J 4 bases, leaving 7 bases between the germline ends. Germline-derived CDR1 and CDR2 are SGDLS and YYNGEE. The CDR3 length is 13 residues.

The CDR3 is CASSVQGAGQPQHF. Here the CDR3 DNA reads TGTGCCAGCAGTGTACAGGGTGCGGGTCAGCCCCAGCATTTT. The gene calls are TRBV2 and TRBJ1-5; possible D gene TRBD1, 6 bases. Germline CDR1 reads SNHLY; CDR2 reads FYNNEI. Trimming pared 4 bases from V and 6 bases from J, leaving 13 bases between. This CDR3 spans 14 amino acids.

This clone was seen more than once but under ten times. V usage is TRBV5-4 and J usage is TRBJ2-1, with 11 bases lining up with TRBD2. V was clipped by 0 bases and J by 7 bases; unmatched bases: 3. Per germline, CDR1 SGHNT and CDR2 YYREEE (reference sequence). This CDR3 is built from 15 residues. The CDR3 protein is CASSLGASGRNEQFF. The CDR3 region has the DNA TGTGCCAGCAGCTTGGGGGCTAGCGGGAGGAATGAGCAGTTCTTC.

The CDR3 region is CASSYEGHRGTQYF. CDR3 nucleotide sequence: TGTGCCAGCAGTTATGAGGGCCACAGGGGAACCCAGTACTTC. V usage is TRBV6-5 and J usage is TRBJ2-5, with TRBD1 matching over 7 bases. In germline, CDR1 is MNHEY, CDR2 SVGAGI. This CDR3 region has 14 residues. J lost 8 bases, V lost 3 bases, and 9 bases had no gene match.

The chain recombines TRBV7-3 with TRBJ2-1, with 10 nucleotides matching TRBD2. This CDR3 is 15 amino acids long. Germline trimming cut 1 base from V and 6 bases from J; bases unmatched to any gene: 3. Germline assignment: CDR1 SGHTA and CDR2 FQGTGA. CDR3 DNA: TGTGCCAGCAGCTTAAGGCTAGCGGGAGTCAATGAGCAGTTCTTC. It yields the protein CASSLRLAGVNEQFF.

The V call is TRBV4-1, the J call TRBJ2-1, with 8 bases that match TRBD1. With 2 bases clipped from V and 4 bases from J, the junction kept 7 bases outside the gene matches. The CDR3 contains 16 residues. From germline, CDR1 is MGHRA and CDR2 YSYEKL. The CDR3 protein is CASSQRAGGAYNEQFF. The CDR3 coding sequence is TGCGCCAGCAGCCAAAGGGCAGGGGGCGCATACAATGAGCAGTTCTTC.

This clone has more than one count but fewer than ten. The rearrangement uses TRBV2 and TRBJ1-1, with unresolved D. Trimming cost V 2 bases and J 3 bases, with 10 bases left between them. From germline, CDR1 is SNHLY and CDR2 FYNNEI. The CDR3 runs to 14 residues. The CDR3 bases are TGTGCCAGCAGTGAACAGACCGGGGACACTGAAGCTTTCTTT. Translation gives CASSEQTGDTEAFF.

The chain links TRBV2 to TRBJ2-5, with D uncertain. The germline V gene encodes CDR1 SNHLY and CDR2 FYNNEI. Trimming stripped 3 bases from V and 4 bases from J, with 6 bases between. The CDR3 is 12 residues long. The CDR3 loop reads CASSEARETQYF. The CDR3 bases are TGTGCCAGCAGTGAGGCACGAGAGACCCAGTACTTC.

This chain uses TRBV27 with TRBJ1-1; D unresolved. Germline V lookup: CDR1 MNHEY, CDR2 SMNVEV (reference sequence). This CDR3 is 16 amino acids long. V was pared by 6 bases and J by 5 bases, with 22 bases between. The chain's CDR3 is CASRGVISGRRTEAFF. The DNA for the CDR3 is TGTGCCAGCAGGGGAGTAATCTCGGGTCGGAGGACTGAAGCTTTCTTT.

This clone appeared once. J is TRBJ2-7 and V is TRBV5-1, with TRBD2 matching 8 bases. The CDR3 is 14 residues long. Losses at the gene ends were 4 bases for V and 0 bases for J; bases not matched to a gene: 3. Germline CDR1 is SGHRS and CDR2 is YFSETQ. The CDR3 nucleotides read TGCGCCAGCAGCCCCAGCGGGAGCTCCTACGAGCAGTACTTC. This sequence encodes CASSPSGSSYEQYF.

The chain recombines TRBV30 with TRBJ1-1; TRBD1 matches at 7 bases. Per germline, CDR1 GTSNPN and CDR2 SVGIG (reference sequence). Trimming at V came to 3 bases and at J to 5 bases, leaving 6 bases not matched to a gene. The CDR3 runs to 13 residues. This CDR3 is CAWSGTGVTEAFF. The CDR3 nucleotides are TGTGCCTGGAGCGGTACAGGGGTTACTGAAGCTTTCTTT.

This clone was counted once. This chain joins TRBV5-1 and TRBJ2-1, with a possible D match to TRBD1 (6 bases). Germline CDR1 SGHRS, CDR2 YFSETQ. V gave up 4 bases and J gave up 5 bases, with 10 bases separating them. The CDR3 totals 13 residues. This CDR3 reads CASSPRTDNEQFF. Written as DNA, the CDR3 is TGCGCCAGCAGCCCCCGGACAGACAATGAGCAGTTCTTC.

This clone appeared a single time. The chain is built from TRBV4-1 and TRBJ2-7; 11 bases map to TRBD2. Germline lookup yields CDR1 MGHRA and CDR2 YSYEKL. J lost 3 bases, V lost 1 base, and 5 bases had no gene match. This CDR3 is built from 16 residues. The CDR3, as DNA: TGCGCCAGCAGCCAAGGCCTAGCGGGAGGAAACTACGAGCAGTACTTC. Encoded protein: CASSQGLAGGNYEQYF.

The CDR3 DNA sequence: TGTGCCAGCAGTGTAGGAGGGGCAAACACTGAAGCTTTCTTT. Its protein is CASSVGGANTEAFF. The chain carries TRBV25-1 and TRBJ1-1; perhaps TRBD1 as D (5 bases). Germline V CDR1 and CDR2: MGHDK, SYGVNS. The CDR3 contains 14 residues. The ends were cut back, 4 bases at V and 2 bases at J, with 11 bases in the middle.

The chain employs TRBV5-4 and TRBJ2-1; TRBD1 is a possible D gene (5 bases). Germline loops: CDR1 SGHNT, CDR2 YYREEE (reference sequence). Trimming removed 0 bases at V and 5 bases at J, with 9 bases between. The length of the CDR3 is 14 residues. The CDR3 DNA reads as TGTGCCAGCAGCTTGGACCAGGGTAACAATGAGCAGTTCTTC. Amino acids: CASSLDQGNNEQFF.

The chain carries TRBV28 and TRBJ2-7, with 8 bases lining up with TRBD2. Germline loops: CDR1 MDHEN, CDR2 SYDVKM. The trim removed 6 bases at V and 1 base at J, leaving 11 bases unmatched. The CDR3 spans 16 residues. DNA of the CDR3: TGTGCCAGCAGCCTCCCGAGCGGGAGTAGGTCCTACGAGCAGTACTTC. This gives the protein CASSLPSGSRSYEQYF.

J is TRBJ2-3 and V is TRBV5-1, with a possible D match to TRBD2 (5 bases). CDR3 size: 14 residues. Trimming took 5 bases from V and 5 from J, leaving 15 bases between them. Germline CDR1 and CDR2: SGHRS and YFSETQ. CDR3 DNA: TGCGCCAGCAGGTTCAAGGGAGTTGGAGATACGCAGTATTTT. Its translation is CASRFKGVGDTQYF.

In this sample, this clone turned up once. This chain joins TRBV7-9 and TRBJ1-2, with 10 nucleotides matching TRBD1. This CDR3 contains 14 residues. Germline values: CDR1 SEHNR, CDR2 FQNEAQ (reference sequence). V shed 2 bases, J shed 7 bases, and the junction held 4 bases outside the gene matches. CDR3: CASSLPTGGGGYTF. The DNA for the CDR3 is TGTGCCAGCAGCTTACCGACAGGGGGCGGTGGCTACACCTTC.

This clone has just a few counts. Written as DNA, the CDR3 is TGTGCCAGCAGTTTATTCCCGGGTCTGTCCTACGAGCAGTACTTC. This gives the protein CASSLFPGLSYEQYF. The chain joins TRBV27 to TRBJ2-7; D is unresolved. The CDR3 runs to 15 residues. The germline CDR1 and CDR2 sequences are MNHEY and SMNVEV (reference sequence). Trimming cost V 1 base and J 1 base, with 11 bases left between them.

This clone was seen only a few times. CDR3 protein: CASSAPFRGTGELFF. CDR3 coding DNA: TGTGCCAGTAGTGCCCCGTTCCGGGGGACCGGGGAGCTGTTTTTT. The chain combines TRBV19 with TRBJ2-2; perhaps TRBD2 as D (6 bases). Germline CDR1 is LNHDA and CDR2 is SQIVND (reference sequence). The CDR3 extends over 15 amino acids. V lost 5 bases and J 5 bases, leaving 15 bases between the germline ends. Drawing the rest from reference TRBV19 and TRBJ2-2, the complete variable domain is DGGITQSPKYLFRKEGQNVTLSCEQNLNHDAMYWYRQDPGQGLRLIYYSQIVNDFQKGDIAEGYSVSREKKESFPLTVTSAQKNPTAFYLCASSAPFRGTGELFFGEGSRLTVL.

The chain has TRBV5-1 and TRBJ2-1, with TRBD1 matching 7 bases. The CDR3 loop spans 16 amino acids. Trimming removed 0 bases from V and 10 bases from J; junction bases left unmatched: 13. Looked up from germline, CDR1 is SGHRS and CDR2 is YFSETQ. This CDR3 is CASSLDQGVGVAEQFF. In DNA form, the CDR3 reads TGCGCCAGCAGCTTGGACCAGGGGGTGGGGGTAGCGGAGCAGTTCTTC. Combining the CDR3 with reference TRBV5-1 and TRBJ2-1 gives the whole variable domain KAGVTQTPRYLIKTRGQQVTLSCSPISGHRSVSWYQQTPGQGLQFLFEYFSETQRNKGNFPGRFSGRQFSNSRSEMNVSTLELGDSALYLCASSLDQGVGVAEQFFGPGTRLTVL.

The chain recombines TRBV5-4 with TRBJ2-3; D is uncertain. Trimming cost V 1 base and J 2 bases, with 8 bases left between them. The CDR3 runs 14 residues. CDR1 is SGHNT, CDR2 YYREEE, per germline (reference sequence). The CDR3: CASSLPQLTDTQYF. In DNA form, the CDR3 reads TGTGCCAGCAGCTTGCCACAGCTCACAGATACGCAGTATTTT.

This clone was recorded only once. This chain links TRBV5-4 with TRBJ2-1; D is ambiguous. CDR3 length: 13 amino acids. CDR1 SGHNT and CDR2 YYREEE come from the germline V gene (reference sequence). The germline V and J ends were trimmed by 0 bases and 3 bases, with 4 bases remaining between them. For the CDR3, the DNA is TGTGCCAGCAGCTTGGATAACTACAATGAGCAGTTCTTC. Translation: CASSLDNYNEQFF.